The next 10 T cell receptor beta chains were all read from a single sample in a study of blood T cell repertoires in COVID-19. Clones were sequenced by immunoSEQ multiplex PCR, and TCRdb holds only the in-frame ones, with some missing. The sample has a few hundred thousand clones, approximately 89% seen once. The sequencing input was PBMCs or T cells enriched from blood (not recorded which). These receptors were collected from a woman aged 25 to 39 who had recovered from COVID-19.

The chain links TRBV6-5 to TRBJ1-5; 8 bases map to TRBD1. The CDR3 totals 14 residues. The V segment lost 6 bases and the J segment 6 bases; nucleotides outside the gene matches: 7. CDR1 is MNHEY and CDR2 is SVGAGI in the germline V gene. The CDR3 DNA is TGTGCCAGCAGACCACAGGGGGGGGGTCAGCCCCAGCATTTT. It translates to CASRPQGGGQPQHF.

The chain uses TRBV6-2 or TRBV6-3 and TRBJ2-7; 7 nucleotides align to TRBD2. The CDR3 sequence is 14 residues long. CDR1 is MNHEY and CDR2 is SVGEGT in the germline V gene. Trimming cost V 2 bases and J 7 bases; bases outside gene matches: 8. The CDR3 DNA is TGTGCCAGCAGTTACGTGGGAGGGCCCGGTGAGCAGTACTTC. Amino acid sequence: CASSYVGGPGEQYF.

The DNA for the CDR3 is TGCGCCTCCAGGGGCGGGAGAACGGAAAAGCCTGGGGCCAAAAACATTCAGTACTTC. Translating it yields CASRGGRTEKPGAKNIQYF. The chain is built from TRBV23-1 and TRBJ2-4, with D perhaps matching TRBD2 (7 bases). TRBV23-1 counts as an open reading frame of uncertain function. The CDR3 is 19 residues long. V dropped 11 bases and J dropped 1 base, with 30 bases sitting between them.

The chain joins TRBV10-1 to TRBJ2-3; D perhaps matches TRBD1 (6 bases). V was pared by 6 bases and J by 2 bases, with 21 bases between. CDR3 size: 17 residues. From germline, CDR1 is WNHNN and CDR2 SYGVQD (reference sequence). The chain's CDR3 is CASSANGQQRHTDTQYF. CDR3 sequence (DNA): TGCGCCAGCAGCGCGAATGGACAGCAAAGACACACAGATACGCAGTATTTT.

The chain combines TRBV6-5 with TRBJ1-2; TRBD1 matches at 7 bases. The V gene's germline CDR1 is MNHEY and CDR2 SVGAGI. V lost 4 bases and J lost 7; bases outside the gene matches: 9. The CDR3 has 14 residues. CDR3 nucleotides: TGTGCCAGCAGTTTACAGGGGCGGCTTGGTGGCTACACCTTC. This gives the protein CASSLQGRLGGYTF.

The chain couples TRBV7-2 to TRBJ1-3; 7 bases line up with TRBD1. V lost 5 bases, J lost 3 bases, and 4 bases stayed unmatched. Looked up from germline, CDR1 is SGHTA and CDR2 is FQGNSA. The length of the CDR3 is 14 residues. The CDR3 is CASSGGTVGNTIYF. In DNA form, the CDR3 reads TGTGCCAGCAGCGGCGGGACAGTTGGAAACACCATATATTTT.

The chain links TRBV27 to TRBJ1-1; no reliable D call. The CDR3 consists of 15 residues. V gave up 5 bases and J gave up 1 base, with 14 bases separating them. The V gene's germline CDR1 is MNHEY and CDR2 SMNVEV (reference sequence). Here the CDR3 reads CASSPNLSENTEAFF. The CDR3, as DNA: TGTGCCAGCAGTCCGAACCTTAGCGAGAACACTGAAGCTTTCTTT.

This rearrangement joins TRBV7-9 to TRBJ2-7, with a tentative D call TRBD2 (6 bases). Germline lookup yields CDR1 SEHNR and CDR2 FQNEAQ (reference sequence). V was cut by 5 bases and J by 7 bases, with 18 bases left in between. This CDR3 has 14 residues. CDR3 loop: CASSKGRDFGEQYF. The CDR3 DNA sequence: TGTGCCAGCAGCAAAGGACGGGACTTCGGGGAGCAGTACTTC.

The rearrangement uses TRBV6-5 and TRBJ1-5; D is perhaps TRBD1 (5 bases). V dropped 7 bases and J dropped 5 bases, with 9 bases sitting between them. This CDR3 spans 12 amino acids. Per the germline V gene, CDR1 is MNHEY and CDR2 is SVGAGI. The chain's CDR3 is CASKDNDQPQHF. The CDR3 coding sequence is TGTGCCAGCAAGGACAACGATCAGCCCCAGCATTTT.

This clone was counted a single time. CDR3 protein: CASSLLENQPQHF. In DNA, the CDR3 is TGTGCCAGCAGCTTACTCGAGAATCAGCCCCAGCATTTT. This chain links TRBV7-2 with TRBJ1-5, with D hard to call. The CDR3 is made up of 13 amino acids. Germline V gene lookup returns CDR1 SGHTA and CDR2 FQGNSA. V lost 2 bases to trimming and J lost 4 bases, with 6 bases between them.